This TCR beta chain was sequenced during a study of blood T cell repertoires in COVID-19. Whole-study context: Nucleic acid was either cDNA or gDNA, and it came from T cells, B-cell-depleted T cells, or PBMCs.

Donors in Cohort 3 who had recovered were those with two negative PCRs, healthcare professional clearance, or resolution of their symptoms. The V end was cut by 8 bases, the J end by 3 bases, with 5 bases between. In germline, CDR1 is LNHDA, CDR2 SQIVND (reference sequence). The CDR3 totals 11 residues. The repertoire was sequenced with immunoSEQ multiplex PCR; TCRdb's copy has only in-frame clones and lacks some. The sample holds approximately 200,000 clones, roughly nine tenths seen once. The source material was PBMCs or T cells enriched from blood (not recorded which). This chain links TRBV19 with TRBJ1-3; D is unresolved. This TCR came from a man aged 25 to 40 who had recovered from COVID-19. CDR3 sequence (DNA): TGTGCCAGTTCCATTGGAAACACCATATATTTT. Translating it yields CASSIGNTIYF.